These 25 T cell receptor beta chains originate from one sample sequenced in a study of human T cells and chemical hapten exposure. One entry per CDR3 protein, called by TCRdb with MiXCR from the RACE reads. Among roughly 380,000 distinct CDR3 sequences listed, around 5% were seen once. The time point is: patch test 1, 2 weeks after DPC sensitization. As to treatment: therapeutic diphenylcyclopropenone sensitization with weekly scalp DPC. Material: whole blood, obtained in connection with sensitization to the hapten diphenylcyclopropenone (DPC). The receptors come from a woman in her 50s with alopecia areata. Some clones in this sample may be carry-over from other donors' samples.

The chain is built from TRBV4-1 and TRBJ2-3, with D tentatively TRBD2 (6 bases). CDR3 size: 14 residues. Germline CDR1 is MGHRA and CDR2 is YSYEKL. Deletions cut 1 base from V and 4 bases from J, with 9 bases between. The CDR3 nucleotides are TGCGCCAGCAGCCAAGTGGAGGGGCCAGATACGCAGTATTTT. As protein: CASSQVEGPDTQYF.

This clonotype has at least ten counts. CDR3 sequence: CASSVWDSTDTQYF. In nucleotides, the CDR3 is TGTGCCAGCAGCGTTTGGGACAGCACAGATACGCAGTATTTT. V usage is TRBV9 and J usage is TRBJ2-3, with D perhaps assigned TRBD1 or TRBD2 (5 bases each). This CDR3 contains 14 residues. Trimming pared 2 bases from V and 0 bases from J, leaving 7 bases between. Germline V gene sequence: CDR1 SGDLS, CDR2 YYNGEE.

Concerning this clonotype: Since a much larger clone is just one base distant, this may be a read error. The chain carries TRBV7-9 and TRBJ1-2; 7 positions agree with TRBD1. The germline gives CDR1 SEHNR, CDR2 FQNEAQ (reference sequence). The CDR3 extends over 13 amino acids. J was trimmed by 6 bases and V by 5 bases; bases with no gene match: 6. CDR3 loop: CASSLTGVDGYTF. The DNA of the CDR3 is TGTGCCAGCAGCCTCACAGGGGTAGATGGCTACACCTTC. Filled out from reference TRBV7-9 and TRBJ1-2, the complete variable domain reads DTGVSQNPRHKITKRGQNVTFRCDPISEHNRLYWYRQTLGQGPEFLTYFQNEAQLEKSRLLSDRFSAERPKGSFSTLEIQRTEQGDSAMYLCASSLTGVDGYTFGSGTRLTVV.

This clonotype was observed a few times. The rearrangement uses TRBV29-1 and TRBJ1-1; unclear D gene. In germline, CDR1 is SQVTM, CDR2 ANQGSEA. V lost 3 bases to trimming and J lost 0 bases, with 14 bases between them. The CDR3 covers 15 residues. CDR3 region: CSVEMGRNMNTEAFF. CDR3 coding DNA: TGCAGCGTTGAGATGGGCAGAAACATGAACACTGAAGCTTTCTTT.

The chain couples TRBV11-2 to TRBJ2-7; tentatively, D is TRBD1 or TRBD2 (6 bases each). This CDR3 is 15 amino acids long. Germline V lookup: CDR1 SGHAT, CDR2 FQNNGV. The ends were cut back, 8 bases at V and 4 bases at J, with 21 bases in the middle. The CDR3 protein is CASSQGGGRWYEQYF. CDR3 nucleotide sequence: TGTGCCAGCTCCCAGGGTGGGGGGCGTTGGTACGAGCAGTACTTC. The variable domain in full, with the rest retrieved from reference TRBV11-2 and TRBJ2-7, is EAGVAQSPRYKIIEKRQSVAFWCNPISGHATLYWYQQILGQGPKLLIQFQNNGVVDDSQLPKDRFSAERLKGVDSTLKIQPAKLEDSAVYLCASSQGGGRWYEQYFGPGTRLTVT.

V is TRBV5-4 and J is TRBJ1-1, with 10 bases that match TRBD1. Losses at the gene ends were 5 bases for V and 6 bases for J; bases not matched to a gene: 10. The CDR3 has 15 residues. The germline gives CDR1 SGHNT, CDR2 YYREEE (reference sequence). The CDR3 region has the DNA TGTGCCAGCAGGCCACGGACAGGGGGGGCCGCTGAAGCTTTCTTT. Encoded protein: CASRPRTGGAAEAFF.

This clonotype was seen ten or more times. CDR3 nucleotides: TGTGCCAGCAGCGTCGGAGCGGGGGCCCTCACAGATACGCAGTATTTT. It encodes CASSVGAGALTDTQYF. This chain joins TRBV9 and TRBJ2-3, with 8 bases lining up with TRBD2. Germline lookup yields CDR1 SGDLS and CDR2 YYNGEE. J lost 2 bases, V lost 2 bases, and 7 bases had no gene match. The CDR3 is 16 amino acids.

This clonotype was detected a few times. The V gene is TRBV27, the J gene TRBJ1-5, with 10 bases that match TRBD1. CDR1 MNHEY and CDR2 SMNVEV come from the germline V gene (reference sequence). J lost 6 bases, V lost 6 bases, and 8 bases had no gene match. The CDR3 consists of 15 residues. The CDR3 is CASSHDRGQVQPQHF. CDR3 nucleotide sequence: TGTGCCAGCAGCCATGACAGGGGGCAGGTTCAGCCCCAGCATTTT.

This clonotype was observed many times. This chain joins TRBV3-1 and TRBJ2-1; TRBD2 aligns across 13 bases. The V and J ends lost 3 bases and 7 bases, in that order; junction bases with no gene match: 3. Germline CDR1 LGHDT, CDR2 YNNKEL (reference sequence). The CDR3 contains 15 residues. CDR3 in amino acids: CASSQGLAGRNEQFF. CDR3 nucleotide sequence: TGTGCCAGCAGCCAGGGACTAGCGGGGAGGAATGAGCAGTTCTTC.

The chain has TRBV4-1 and TRBJ1-4, with 9 bases fitting TRBD1. The CDR3 has 16 residues. V lost 1 base and J lost 8; bases outside the gene matches: 8. Per the germline V gene, CDR1 is MGHRA and CDR2 is YSYEKL. CDR3 sequence: CASSQGDTGGAEKLFF. In DNA form, the CDR3 reads TGCGCCAGCAGCCAAGGGGATACAGGGGGCGCAGAAAAACTGTTTTTT.

This clonotype was recorded a few times. The rearrangement joins TRBV2 to TRBJ2-2, with D unresolved. Germline assignment: CDR1 SNHLY and CDR2 FYNNEI. This CDR3 has 14 residues. V was shortened by 4 bases and J by 6 bases, with 12 bases between the two germline ends. The CDR3 DNA reads TGTGCCAGCAGTGCGGAAGCCAACGCCGGGGAGCTGTTTTTT. Translated, it gives CASSAEANAGELFF.

The chain combines TRBV27 with TRBJ2-5, with 7 bases fitting TRBD2. V trimming: 6 bases; J trimming: 4 bases; junction bases outside the gene matches: 8. CDR3 length: 14 amino acids. The germline V gene has CDR1 MNHEY and CDR2 SMNVEV (reference sequence). Written as DNA, the CDR3 is TGTGCCAGCAGCCGAACTAGCGCAACAGAGACCCAGTACTTC. This translates into CASSRTSATETQYF.

This clonotype was detected many times. The chain has TRBV7-2 and TRBJ1-5, with D hard to call. Trimming removed 0 bases at V and 3 bases at J, with 9 bases between. Germline V lookup: CDR1 SGHTA, CDR2 FQGNSA. The length of the CDR3 is 15 residues. Here the CDR3 reads CASSLASGVNQPQHF. In DNA form, the CDR3 reads TGTGCCAGCAGCTTAGCCTCCGGGGTCAATCAGCCCCAGCATTTT. Based on the CDR3 plus reference TRBV7-2 and TRBJ1-5, the full variable domain is GAGVSQSPSNKVTEKGKDVELRCDPISGHTALYWYRQSLGQGLEFLIYFQGNSAPDKSGLPSDRFSAERTGGSVSTLTIQRTQQEDSAVYLCASSLASGVNQPQHFGDGTRLSIL.

In this sample, this clonotype turned up a few times. The J gene is TRBJ2-7, the V gene TRBV12-3 or TRBV12-4; the D gene is possibly TRBD2 (5 bases). The CDR3 covers 12 residues. V was shortened by 6 bases and J by 7 bases, with 13 bases between the two germline ends. CDR3: CASSISPGEQYF. The CDR3 DNA sequence: TGTGCCAGCAGCATTAGTCCGGGGGAGCAGTACTTC.

This clonotype was seen repeatedly, ten times or more. The V gene is TRBV29-1, the J gene TRBJ1-2; 8 bases agree with TRBD1. Germline assignment: CDR1 SQVTM and CDR2 ANQGSEA. This CDR3 region has 13 residues. Trimming removed 4 bases from V and 2 bases from J; junction bases left unmatched: 3. CDR3 sequence reads: CSVGQGLNYGYTF. The DNA of the CDR3 is TGCAGCGTTGGACAGGGGCTAAACTATGGCTACACCTTC.

This clonotype appeared many times. The chain couples TRBV6-5 to TRBJ2-5; D perhaps matches TRBD1 (5 bases). The V and J ends lost 5 bases and 7 bases respectively, with 11 bases between them. Germline CDR1 reads MNHEY; CDR2 reads SVGAGI. This CDR3 is 12 amino acids long. CDR3 region: CASSLITGTQYF. The CDR3 DNA sequence: TGTGCCAGCAGTCTAATAACAGGGACCCAGTACTTC.

This clonotype was found a few times. The V gene is TRBV7-2, the J gene TRBJ1-1; TRBD1 aligns across 7 bases. Germline V gene sequence: CDR1 SGHTA, CDR2 FQGNSA. The CDR3 contains 14 residues. The J segment lost 5 bases and the V segment lost 7 bases, leaving 10 bases of the junction unmatched. The CDR3 protein is CASNSRTGGTEAFF. The CDR3 coding sequence is TGTGCCAGCAACTCCAGGACAGGCGGGACTGAAGCTTTCTTT. The whole variable domain, filled in from reference TRBV7-2 and TRBJ1-1, reads GAGVSQSPSNKVTEKGKDVELRCDPISGHTALYWYRQSLGQGLEFLIYFQGNSAPDKSGLPSDRFSAERTGGSVSTLTIQRTQQEDSAVYLCASNSRTGGTEAFFGQGTRLTVV.

This clonotype was counted ten times or more. A read error may account for a junction end that differs from germline. The chain combines TRBV28 with TRBJ2-1, with D possibly matching TRBD2 (5 bases). The CDR3 contains 11 residues. Germline V gene sequence: CDR1 MDHEN, CDR2 SYDVKM. In DNA form, the CDR3 reads TGTGCCAGCGGAAACATGCCGGTGAGGGTCTTC. The encoded protein is CASGNMPVRVF. The variable domain in full, with the rest retrieved from reference TRBV28 and TRBJ2-1, is DVKVTQSSRYLVKRTGEKVFLECVQDMDHENMFWYRQDPGLGLRLIYFSYDVKMKEKGDIPEGYSVSREKKERFSLILESASTNQTSMYLCASGNMPVRVFGPGTRLTVL.

At least ten counts were recorded for this clonotype. The chain joins TRBV6-1 to TRBJ1-1; D ambiguous. V was trimmed by 4 bases and J by 3 bases, leaving 9 bases between them. Per the germline V gene, CDR1 is MNHNS and CDR2 is SASEGT. This CDR3 is built from 13 residues. The CDR3, as DNA: TGTGCCAGCAGTGTCACGATGTACACTGAAGCTTTCTTT. Translation gives CASSVTMYTEAFF.

This clonotype was counted ten times or more. The gene calls are TRBV10-3 and TRBJ1-6; 9 nucleotides line up with TRBD1. V dropped 6 bases and J dropped 7; count of bases not matched to a gene: 1. The CDR3 length is 13 residues. From germline, CDR1 is ENHRY and CDR2 SYGVKD. The CDR3 is CAIRDRGNSPLHF. CDR3 in DNA: TGTGCCATCAGGGACAGGGGAAATTCACCCCTCCACTTT.

This clonotype was seen a handful of times. The chain combines TRBV11-3 with TRBJ2-1; 11 bases map to TRBD1. CDR1 SGHNT and CDR2 YENEEA come from the germline V gene. V shed 4 bases and J 8 bases; nucleotides not matched to a gene: 7. CDR3 length equals 15 residues. CDR3 bases: TGTGCCAGCAGCTCCCGGACAGGGGGCCTGGATGAGCAGTTCTTC. It specifies CASSSRTGGLDEQFF.

The rearrangement links TRBV11-2 to TRBJ1-1; possibly TRBD1 for D (5 bases). The V gene lost 6 bases and the J gene lost 4 bases, with 18 bases spanning the gap. This CDR3 contains 15 residues. Germline-derived CDR1 and CDR2 are SGHAT and FQNNGV. The CDR3 bases are TGTGCCAGCAGGCTAATGGAGGGGAGAAGCACTGAAGCTTTCTTT. Protein sequence: CASRLMEGRSTEAFF.

This clonotype appeared many times. V and J are TRBV29-1 and TRBJ2-3; D is possibly TRBD1 (5 bases). Trimming cost V 3 bases and J 1 base, with 11 bases left between them. The CDR3 covers 14 residues. Germline V CDR1 and CDR2: SQVTM, ANQGSEA. CDR3 amino acids: CSVDRQGGTDTQYF. The CDR3 coding sequence is TGCAGCGTTGATCGTCAGGGTGGCACAGATACGCAGTATTTT.

This clonotype was found many times. V and J are TRBV11-2 and TRBJ1-2; no clear D. V lost 2 bases to trimming and J lost 7 bases, with 14 bases between them. The CDR3 totals 14 residues. The V gene's germline CDR1 is SGHAT and CDR2 FQNNGV. Here the CDR3 reads CASSLTSRASGYTF. The CDR3 nucleotides are TGTGCCAGCAGCTTAACATCCCGGGCGTCTGGCTACACCTTC.

This clonotype came up many times. This rearrangement joins TRBV29-1 to TRBJ2-5; D uncertain. CDR1 is SQVTM and CDR2 is ANQGSEA in the germline V gene. The ends were cut back, 4 bases at V and 4 bases at J, with 7 bases in the middle. The CDR3 runs to 11 residues. CDR3 region: CSVADTETQYF. As DNA, the CDR3 is TGCAGCGTTGCAGATACAGAGACCCAGTACTTC.